This T cell receptor beta chain was profiled in a study of cytomegalovirus exposure and HLA in healthy donors. The length of the CDR3 is 16 residues. V was shortened by 0 bases and J by 6 bases, with 17 bases between the two germline ends. CDR1 and CDR2 from the germline V gene are MRHNA and SNTAGT. Sequencing was performed with immunoSEQ multiplex PCR; in TCRdb, only in-frame clones are kept and a portion is missing. Seen here are 100,000 to 150,000 clones, about 89% observed once, and the top ten hold 1.5% to 2.5%. V usage is TRBV6-4 and J usage is TRBJ1-2; the D gene is possibly TRBD1 (5 bases). The sequence was obtained from a woman between 18 and 29 years old in good health and CMV-seronegative. Sequenced material: PBMCs. CDR3 nucleotide sequence: TGTGCCAGCAGTGACTCGCTGTGCAGGGTGTGGGATGGCTACACCTTC. Protein sequence: CASSDSLCRVWDGYTF.